The rows below give T cell receptor beta chains drawn from one sample of a study of blood T cell repertoires in COVID-19. Profiling relied on immunoSEQ multiplex PCR, and the TCRdb table lists in-frame clones only, not all of them. The data show about 300,000 clones, with 85% to 90% seen just once and less than 3.5% held by the top ten. The sequencing input was PBMCs or T cells enriched from blood (not recorded which). These receptors all stem from a woman aged 45-60 years who had been exposed to COVID-19. CDR3s include the opening cysteine and the closing phenylalanine or tryptophan.

J gene: TRBJ2-6; V gene: TRBV11-3; CDR3 protein: CASSAGTGTSGANVLTF
J gene: TRBJ2-3; V gene: TRBV18; CDR3 protein: CASSRQGTDTQYF
J gene: TRBJ1-1; V gene: TRBV4-1; CDR3 protein: CASSQDSRTPSGTEAFF
J gene: TRBJ1-1; V gene: TRBV4-1; CDR3 protein: CASSQVLDEQVNTEAFF
J gene: TRBJ1-6; V gene: TRBV28; CDR3 protein: CASSSGTGRGSYNSPLHF
J gene: TRBJ1-4; V gene: TRBV5-1; CDR3 protein: CASSLEAGQSILNKKLFF
J gene: TRBJ2-5; V gene: TRBV30; CDR3 protein: CAWSFAWAGGQETQYF
J gene: TRBJ1-2; V gene: TRBV30; CDR3 protein: CAWSSDRWSGYTF
J gene: TRBJ2-2; V gene: TRBV30; CDR3 protein: CAWSVYGVNTGELFF
J gene: TRBJ2-3; V gene: TRBV6-5; CDR3 protein: CASRSGHPDTQYF
J gene: TRBJ2-1; V gene: TRBV28; CDR3 protein: CASSGGRLSSYNEQFF
J gene: TRBJ2-5; V gene: TRBV5-1; CDR3 protein: CASSQSSGQGGETQYF
J gene: TRBJ2-4; V gene: TRBV10-3; CDR3 protein: CAISGGTSGGNIQYF
J gene: TRBJ1-2; V gene: TRBV6-1; CDR3 protein: CASSENPGQGGYGYTF
J gene: TRBJ2-7; V gene: TRBV5-1; CDR3 protein: CASSLAYQEQQYF
J gene: TRBJ2-3; V gene: TRBV28; CDR3 protein: CASTPQGGGSDTQYF
J gene: TRBJ2-3; V gene: TRBV7-9; CDR3 protein: CASSDRDRGYSYTQYF
J gene: TRBJ1-1; V gene: TRBV6-5; CDR3 protein: CASSYQGQGASEAFF
J gene: TRBJ1-3; V gene: TRBV3-1/TRBV3-2; CDR3 protein: CASSQDLGVSGNTIYF
J gene: TRBJ1-5; V gene: TRBV6-4; CDR3 protein: CASRSGRTFNQPQHF
J gene: TRBJ2-3; V gene: TRBV19; CDR3 protein: CASSRSGATDTQYF
J gene: TRBJ1-2; V gene: TRBV28; CDR3 protein: CASSTLGGAFYGYTF
J gene: TRBJ2-7; V gene: TRBV2; CDR3 protein: CASTRGASGTYEQYF
J gene: TRBJ1-1; V gene: TRBV7-2; CDR3 protein: CASSLMGGPGAEAFF
J gene: TRBJ2-7; V gene: TRBV10-2; CDR3 protein: CASSDLAGGVEQYF
J gene: TRBJ2-3; V gene: TRBV25-1; CDR3 protein: CASSERSNTQYF
J gene: TRBJ2-2; V gene: TRBV9; CDR3 protein: CAPLEGTGELFF
J gene: TRBJ2-7; V gene: TRBV5-1; CDR3 protein: CASSLVGESLYEQYF
J gene: TRBJ1-2; V gene: TRBV19; CDR3 protein: CASTTTHSDRGGYGYTF
J gene: TRBJ2-5; V gene: TRBV11-2; CDR3 protein: CASSTQTGRQGETQYF
J gene: TRBJ2-7; V gene: TRBV7-2; CDR3 protein: CASSRDPPSSYEQYF
J gene: TRBJ1-6; V gene: TRBV19; CDR3 protein: CASRTTGGNSPLHF
J gene: TRBJ1-6; V gene: TRBV30; CDR3 protein: CAWSETGSSYNSPLHF
J gene: TRBJ1-3; V gene: TRBV7-9; CDR3 protein: CASSSSDREPGNTIYF
J gene: TRBJ1-5; V gene: TRBV28; CDR3 protein: CASSLWGQGEGQPQHF
J gene: TRBJ1-6; V gene: TRBV5-5; CDR3 protein: CASSRGGGLDSPLHF
J gene: TRBJ1-2; V gene: TRBV28; CDR3 protein: CASRRQGFDYGYTF
J gene: TRBJ2-7; V gene: TRBV5-4; CDR3 protein: CASSLAHRRYEQYF
J gene: TRBJ2-7; V gene: TRBV30; CDR3 protein: CACLGVREQYF
J gene: TRBJ1-4; V gene: TRBV5-1; CDR3 protein: CASSLDRGDEKLFF
J gene: TRBJ2-2; V gene: TRBV5-8; CDR3 protein: CASSLWQGSAGELFF